This T cell receptor (beta chain) originates from a study of radiation and T cells in renal cell carcinoma. The treatment is: treatment-naive control, cytoreductive nephrectomy. Control samples are tumors resected by cytoreductive nephrectomy without prior radiation. V dropped 1 base and J dropped 4 bases, with 13 bases sitting between them. There are 15 residues in the CDR3. Per the germline V gene, CDR1 is LNHDA and CDR2 is SQIVND (reference sequence). Here immunoSEQ multiplex PCR was the method, and the copy in TCRdb shows in-frame clones only, minus some. The sample contains some 16,000 clones, roughly 57% of which appear only once. Points from the study as a whole: Top 100 clonotypes averaged around 50% in irradiated versus about 40% in nephrectomy-only tumors.

A word on this clone: Its matching antigen is unknown.

Sequences were derived from tumor tissue, sampled from a patient whose treatment was nephrectomy without radiotherapy. The chain recombines TRBV19 with TRBJ1-2, with a possible D match to TRBD1 (6 bases). This TCR was sampled from a man aged 40-55 years with renal cell carcinoma. For the CDR3, the DNA is TGTGCCAGTAGTATAGTCTCAGGGGCCGGCTATGGCTACACCTTC. Translation: CASSIVSGAGYGYTF.